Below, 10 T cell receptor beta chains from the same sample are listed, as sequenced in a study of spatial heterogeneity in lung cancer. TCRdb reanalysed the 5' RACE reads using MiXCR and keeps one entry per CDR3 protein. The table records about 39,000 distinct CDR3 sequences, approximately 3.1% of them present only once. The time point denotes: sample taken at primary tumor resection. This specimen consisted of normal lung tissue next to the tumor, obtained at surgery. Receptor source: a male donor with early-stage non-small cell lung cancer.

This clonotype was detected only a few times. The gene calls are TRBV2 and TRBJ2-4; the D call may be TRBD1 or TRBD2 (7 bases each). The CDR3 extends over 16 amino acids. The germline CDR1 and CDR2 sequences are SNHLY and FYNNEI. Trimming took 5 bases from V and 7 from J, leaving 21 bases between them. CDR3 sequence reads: CASSTLGGGVRNIQYF. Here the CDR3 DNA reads TGTGCCAGCAGTACCCTGGGAGGGGGCGTTAGGAACATTCAGTACTTC.

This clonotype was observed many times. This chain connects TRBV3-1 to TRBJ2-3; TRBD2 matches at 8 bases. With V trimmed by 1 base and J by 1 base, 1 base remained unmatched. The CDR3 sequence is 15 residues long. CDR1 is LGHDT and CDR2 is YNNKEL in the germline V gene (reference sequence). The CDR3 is CASSQGSGGTDTQYF. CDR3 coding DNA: TGTGCCAGCAGCCAAGGTAGCGGGGGCACAGATACGCAGTATTTT.

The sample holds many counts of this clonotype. The CDR3 region has the DNA TGTGCCAGCAGCTGGAGTACCGGGGAGCTGTTTTTT. Amino acids: CASSWSTGELFF. The chain recombines TRBV11-2 with TRBJ2-2; D unclear. The V end lost 4 bases, the J end lost 5 bases, and 5 bases lay between the germline ends. CDR1 SGHAT and CDR2 FQNNGV come from the germline V gene. The CDR3 consists of 12 residues.

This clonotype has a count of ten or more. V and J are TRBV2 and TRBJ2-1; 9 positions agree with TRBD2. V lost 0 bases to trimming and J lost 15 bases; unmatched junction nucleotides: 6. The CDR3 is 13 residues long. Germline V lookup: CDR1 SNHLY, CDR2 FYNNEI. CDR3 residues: CASSEALAGSAFF. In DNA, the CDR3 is TGTGCCAGCAGTGAAGCCCTAGCGGGGTCGGCGTTCTTC.

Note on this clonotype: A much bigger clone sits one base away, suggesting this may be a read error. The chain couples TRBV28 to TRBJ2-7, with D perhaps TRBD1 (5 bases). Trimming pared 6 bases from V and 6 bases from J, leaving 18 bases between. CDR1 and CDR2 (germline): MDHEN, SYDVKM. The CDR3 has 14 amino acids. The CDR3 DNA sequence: TGTGCCAGCAGATATTACAACAGGAGTGGCGAGCAGTACTTC. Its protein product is CASRYYNRSGEQYF.

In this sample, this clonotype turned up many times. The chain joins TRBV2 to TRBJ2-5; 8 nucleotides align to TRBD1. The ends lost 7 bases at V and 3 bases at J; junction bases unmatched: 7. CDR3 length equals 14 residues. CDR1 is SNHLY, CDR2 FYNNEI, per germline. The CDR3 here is CASNSQGEEETQYF. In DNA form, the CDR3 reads TGTGCCAGCAATTCACAGGGGGAGGAAGAGACCCAGTACTTC.

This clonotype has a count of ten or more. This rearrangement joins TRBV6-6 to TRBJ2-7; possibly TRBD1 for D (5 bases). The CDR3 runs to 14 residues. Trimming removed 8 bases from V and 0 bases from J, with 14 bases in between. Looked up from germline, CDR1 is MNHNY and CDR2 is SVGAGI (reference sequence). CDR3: CASSGQGDSYEQYF. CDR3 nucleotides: TGTGCCAGCTCAGGGCAGGGTGACTCCTACGAGCAGTACTTC.

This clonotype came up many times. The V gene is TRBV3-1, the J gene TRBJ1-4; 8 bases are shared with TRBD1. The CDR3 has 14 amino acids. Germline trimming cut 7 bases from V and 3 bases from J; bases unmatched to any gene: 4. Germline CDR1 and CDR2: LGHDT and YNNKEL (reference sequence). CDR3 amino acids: CASTGGMANEKLFF. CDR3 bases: TGTGCCAGCACAGGGGGCATGGCTAATGAAAAACTGTTTTTT.

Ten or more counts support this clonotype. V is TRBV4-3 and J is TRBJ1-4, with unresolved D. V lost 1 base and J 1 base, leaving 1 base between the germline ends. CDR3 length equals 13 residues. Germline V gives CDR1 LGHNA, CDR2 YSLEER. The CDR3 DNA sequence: TGCGCCAGCAGCCAAGTAACTAATGAAAAACTGTTTTTT. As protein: CASSQVTNEKLFF.

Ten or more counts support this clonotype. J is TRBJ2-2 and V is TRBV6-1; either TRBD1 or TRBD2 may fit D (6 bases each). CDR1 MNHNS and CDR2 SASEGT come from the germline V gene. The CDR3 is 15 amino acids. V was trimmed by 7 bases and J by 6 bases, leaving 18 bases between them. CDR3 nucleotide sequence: TGTGCCAGCACGGTGGGGGGCTCTATCCCCGGGGAGCTGTTTTTT. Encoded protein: CASTVGGSIPGELFF.